What follows are 9 T cell receptor beta chains derived from one specimen sequenced in a study of T cell responses to AZD1222 COVID-19 vaccine. This table comes from immunoSEQ multiplex PCR, and its TCRdb copy is limited to in-frame clones, with some not included. In the table there are roughly 150,000 clones, around 94% of which are singletons. Specimen: peripheral blood, collected 28 days after the second AZD1222 dose. The source of these receptors is an adult who received the AZD1222 COVID-19 vaccine.

The chain joins TRBV7-2 to TRBJ2-7; D call uncertain. V was clipped by 2 bases and J by 1 base, with 9 bases between them. This CDR3 is built from 14 residues. Germline V CDR1 and CDR2: SGHTA, FQGNSA. The CDR3 coding sequence is TGTGCCAGCAGCTTATCTGTCTCTTCCTACGAGCAGTACTTC. Its translation is CASSLSVSSYEQYF.

The chain couples TRBV4-1 to TRBJ1-2, with D hard to call. There are 14 residues in the CDR3. Germline V CDR1 and CDR2: MGHRA, YSYEKL. V was shortened by 0 bases and J by 4 bases, with 9 bases between the two germline ends. CDR3 in amino acids: CASSQEITSYGYTF. The DNA for the CDR3 is TGCGCCAGCAGCCAAGAAATAACCTCCTATGGCTACACCTTC.

The J gene is TRBJ1-3, the V gene TRBV7-9; D ambiguous. Germline lookup yields CDR1 SEHNR and CDR2 FQNEAQ (reference sequence). With 6 bases removed from V and 0 bases from J, the gap between germline ends came to 12 bases. The CDR3 runs 15 residues. The CDR3 loop reads CASSLDLLSGNTIYF. CDR3 sequence (DNA): TGTGCCAGCAGTCTAGATCTCCTCTCTGGAAACACCATATATTTT.

This clone has just one count. The chain combines TRBV18 with TRBJ1-3; TRBD1 is a possible D gene (5 bases). The CDR3 runs to 12 residues. Germline V lookup: CDR1 KGHSH, CDR2 LQKENI. The V end was cut by 3 bases, the J end by 5 bases, with 5 bases between. The CDR3 coding sequence is TGTGCCAGCTCACCGGACAGAAACACCATATATTTT. As protein: CASSPDRNTIYF.

The V gene is TRBV2, the J gene TRBJ2-3; TRBD2 agrees at 7 bases. The J segment lost 0 bases and the V segment lost 3 bases, leaving 6 bases of the junction unmatched. CDR3 length: 16 amino acids. In germline, CDR1 is SNHLY, CDR2 FYNNEI. In DNA, the CDR3 is TGTGCCAGCAGTGAGATGGCGGGGGTAAGCACAGATACGCAGTATTTT. Translating it yields CASSEMAGVSTDTQYF.

The rearrangement links TRBV19 to TRBJ2-7; TRBD2 matches 7 bases. The CDR3 covers 13 residues. CDR1 and CDR2 from the germline V gene are LNHDA and SQIVND (reference sequence). V lost 6 bases, J lost 3 bases, and 5 bases stayed unmatched. The CDR3 DNA reads as TGTGCCAGTAGCGGGGACTACCGCTACGAGCAGTACTTC. This sequence encodes CASSGDYRYEQYF.

The chain has TRBV5-4 and TRBJ1-2, with unresolved D. Trimming took off 7 bases at V and 4 bases at J, with 11 bases between the two ends. Germline lookup yields CDR1 SGHNT and CDR2 YYREEE (reference sequence). This CDR3 spans 12 amino acids. CDR3 DNA sequence: TGTGCCAGCGGTCCAGCTCTCTATGGCTACACCTTC. It yields the protein CASGPALYGYTF.

The chain recombines TRBV7-3 with TRBJ2-6; D uncertain. There are 14 residues in the CDR3. The V and J ends lost 1 base and 2 bases respectively, with 3 bases between them. Germline V CDR1 and CDR2: SGHTA, FQGTGA. The CDR3: CASSLSPGANVLTF. Written as DNA, the CDR3 is TGTGCCAGCAGCTTAAGTCCTGGGGCCAACGTCCTGACTTTC.

The CDR3 DNA is TGTGCCAGTTCGACTTGGGGGGAAGGGGAGACCCAGTACTTC. Residues: CASSTWGEGETQYF. This rearrangement joins TRBV19 to TRBJ2-5; D might be TRBD2 (6 bases). The CDR3 has 14 amino acids. Trimming took off 8 bases at V and 5 bases at J, with 18 bases between the two ends. The germline CDR1 and CDR2 sequences are LNHDA and SQIVND (reference sequence).